The 12 T cell receptor beta chains below all came from one sample that was sequenced in a study of shared clonotypes between healthy human individuals. TCRdb keeps only in-frame clones here, not all; method: immunoSEQ multiplex PCR. Of some 2.1 million clones listed, 85% to 95% are singletons. Naive CD8 isolation took CD45RO-negative cells positively selected for CCR7 and excluded terminally differentiated effector memory CD45RA+ cells. The specimen sequenced was naive CD8+ T cells sorted from blood. All receptors derive from a man younger than 35 in good health.

On this clone: The same CDR3 arises from other DNA sequences in this sample as well. The chain links TRBV19 to TRBJ1-5, with 7 bases that match TRBD1. The CDR3 runs 15 residues. Losses at the gene ends were 4 bases for V and 2 bases for J; bases not matched to a gene: 5. The germline V gene has CDR1 LNHDA and CDR2 SQIVND (reference sequence). CDR3 DNA: TGTGCCAGTAGTAGAGACAGGGAGGGCAATCAGCCCCAGCATTTT. Encoded protein: CASSRDREGNQPQHF. The whole variable domain, filled in from reference TRBV19 and TRBJ1-5, reads DGGITQSPKYLFRKEGQNVTLSCEQNLNHDAMYWYRQDPGQGLRLIYYSQIVNDFQKGDIAEGYSVSREKKESFPLTVTSAQKNPTAFYLCASSRDREGNQPQHFGDGTRLSIL.

V gene TRBV7-9 combines with J gene TRBJ2-5; perhaps TRBD1 as D (6 bases). Germline V CDR1 and CDR2: SEHNR, FQNEAQ (reference sequence). The CDR3 loop spans 13 amino acids. V lost 2 bases and J 5 bases, leaving 9 bases between the germline ends. CDR3 loop: CASSLWQGETQYF. The CDR3 DNA reads TGTGCCAGCAGCTTATGGCAGGGGGAGACCCAGTACTTC.

The chain links TRBV30 to TRBJ2-1; no clear D. The V gene lost 5 bases and the J gene lost 12 bases, with 17 bases spanning the gap. Germline-derived CDR1 and CDR2 are GTSNPN and SVGIG (reference sequence). The CDR3 is 12 amino acids. The CDR3 DNA sequence: TGTGCCTGGGAGGCCTTCGTTTCCGGGCAGTTCTTC. Translation gives CAWEAFVSGQFF. The variable domain in full, with the rest retrieved from reference TRBV30 and TRBJ2-1, is SQTIHQWPATLVQPVGSPLSLECTVEGTSNPNLYWYRQAAGRGLQLLFYSVGIGQISSEVPQNLSASRPQDRQFILSSKKLLLSDSGFYLCAWEAFVSGQFFGPGTRLTVL.

With respect to this clone: Other DNA sequences within the sample encode an identical CDR3. The chain couples TRBV30 to TRBJ2-3; tentatively, D is TRBD1 (5 bases). This CDR3 has 10 residues. Trimming pared 5 bases from V and 6 bases from J, leaving 6 bases between. From germline, CDR1 is GTSNPN and CDR2 SVGIG (reference sequence). CDR3 sequence: CAWAGDTQYF. As DNA, the CDR3 is TGTGCCTGGGCAGGGGATACGCAGTATTTT.

CDR3 in DNA: TGTGCCAGCAGCTCCCCCCGGGGTTCCACCGGGGAGCTGTTTTTT. Translating it yields CASSSPRGSTGELFF. The chain recombines TRBV5-8 with TRBJ2-2; TRBD2 might be the D (5 bases). This CDR3 is built from 15 residues. The germline V gene encodes CDR1 SGHTS and CDR2 YDEGEE. V was cut by 3 bases and J by 4 bases, with 13 bases left in between. Complete variable domain (other parts from reference TRBV5-8 and TRBJ2-2): EAGVTQSPTHLIKTRGQQATLRCSPISGHTSVYWYQQALGLGLQFLLWYDEGEERNRGNFPPRFSGRQFPNYSSELNVNALELEDSALYLCASSSPRGSTGELFFGEGSRLTVL.

This clone was counted once. The chain has TRBV5-6 and TRBJ1-5, with D perhaps TRBD1 (5 bases). Germline lookup yields CDR1 SGHDT and CDR2 YYEEEE. The CDR3 is made up of 12 amino acids. Between the trimmed V and J ends, which lost 3 bases and 9 bases, there was a span of 10 bases. The CDR3 coding sequence is TGTGCCAGCAGCTGGGGGGTCTCGCCCCAGCATTTT. Its protein is CASSWGVSPQHF.

The V call is TRBV25-1, the J call TRBJ2-5; weak D call: TRBD2 (5 bases). The CDR3 spans 14 residues. The germline CDR1 and CDR2 sequences are MGHDK and SYGVNS. V lost 1 base and J 4 bases, leaving 10 bases between the germline ends. This CDR3 reads CASSEWVRAETQYF. The CDR3 bases are TGTGCCAGCAGTGAATGGGTGAGGGCAGAGACCCAGTACTTC.

The rearrangement joins TRBV4-1 to TRBJ2-1; no reliable D call. The germline gives CDR1 MGHRA, CDR2 YSYEKL. The length of the CDR3 is 13 residues. With 4 bases removed from V and 10 bases from J, the gap between germline ends came to 14 bases. CDR3 sequence reads: CASSLRLTGEQFF. The CDR3 DNA follows: TGCGCCAGCAGCCTCCGCCTGACCGGAGAGCAGTTCTTC.

The genes are TRBV4-3 and TRBJ2-7, with 7 positions matching TRBD2. The V gene's germline CDR1 is LGHNA and CDR2 YSLEER. The trim removed 0 bases at V and 5 bases at J, leaving 10 bases unmatched. This CDR3 spans 16 amino acids. The CDR3 loop reads CASSQESGEGSHEQYF. As DNA, the CDR3 is TGCGCCAGCAGCCAAGAATCCGGGGAGGGGTCCCACGAGCAGTACTTC.

The chain recombines TRBV6-5 with TRBJ2-7, with 8 bases fitting TRBD1. The CDR3 is 14 residues long. Trimming cost V 4 bases and J 0 bases; bases outside gene matches: 2. Germline V gives CDR1 MNHEY, CDR2 SVGAGI. As DNA, the CDR3 is TGTGCCAGCAGTTGGGACAGGAGCTCCTACGAGCAGTACTTC. Encoded protein: CASSWDRSSYEQYF.

This sequence joins TRBV30 and TRBJ2-2; TRBD1 matches at 12 bases. CDR3 length: 16 residues. J was trimmed by 9 bases and V by 2 bases; bases with no gene match: 10. CDR1 is GTSNPN, CDR2 SVGIG, per germline (reference sequence). The CDR3, as DNA: TGTGCCTGGAGTCCAAGGGGACAGGGGGCGAAGTGGGAGCTGTTTTTT. Its translation: CAWSPRGQGAKWELFF.

The chain combines TRBV6-1 with TRBJ1-2, with TRBD1 identical over 7 bases. The CDR3 has 15 amino acids. Looked up from germline, CDR1 is MNHNS and CDR2 is SASEGT. The trim removed 4 bases at V and 7 bases at J, leaving 12 bases unmatched. This chain's CDR3 is CASSVNPGTAGGYTF. CDR3 DNA: TGTGCCAGCAGTGTCAACCCCGGGACAGCGGGTGGCTACACCTTC.